This TCR beta chain was identified during a study of T cells in Graves' hyperthyroidism and ophthalmopathy. PBMCs were collected from an approximately 9.5 ml volume of fresh peripheral blood. The CDR3 is 14 amino acids. Trimming removed 4 bases from V and 0 bases from J; junction bases left unmatched: 5. Germline V gives CDR1 DFQATT, CDR2 SNEGSKA (reference sequence). This clonotype was counted at least ten times. Amplified regions were TCR beta CDR3 sequences from RNA transcripts. With the HTBI primer set, the TCR CDR3 went through a first round of RT-PCR. TCRdb ran MiXCR on the multiplex PCR reads and lists one entry per CDR3 protein. The table has roughly 600,000 distinct CDR3 sequences, more than 14% seen once.

This TCR came from a woman between 50 and 59 years old with Graves' ophthalmopathy. The gene calls are TRBV20-1 and TRBJ2-7; 8 nucleotides align to TRBD1. Sequenced material: blood. The CDR3 DNA is TGCAGTGCTACCTGGGACAGGCCCTCCTACGAGCAGTACTTC. Its protein product is CSATWDRPSYEQYF.